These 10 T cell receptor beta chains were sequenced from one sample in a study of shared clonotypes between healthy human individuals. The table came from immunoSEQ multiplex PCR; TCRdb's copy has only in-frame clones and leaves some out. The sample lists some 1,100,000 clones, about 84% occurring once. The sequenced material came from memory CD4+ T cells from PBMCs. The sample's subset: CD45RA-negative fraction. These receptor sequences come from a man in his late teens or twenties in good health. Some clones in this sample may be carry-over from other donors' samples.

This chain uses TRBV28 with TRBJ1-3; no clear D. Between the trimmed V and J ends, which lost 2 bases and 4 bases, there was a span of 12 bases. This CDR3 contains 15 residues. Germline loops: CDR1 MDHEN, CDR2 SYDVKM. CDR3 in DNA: TGTGCCAGCAGTTTACTCAGCCAATCAGGAAACACCATATATTTT. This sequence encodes CASSLLSQSGNTIYF.

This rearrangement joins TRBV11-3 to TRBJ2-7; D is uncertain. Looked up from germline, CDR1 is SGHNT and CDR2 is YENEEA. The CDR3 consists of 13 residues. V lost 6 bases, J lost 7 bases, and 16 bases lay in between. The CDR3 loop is CASSPEVGWEQYF. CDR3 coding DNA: TGTGCCAGCAGTCCCGAGGTCGGCTGGGAGCAGTACTTC.

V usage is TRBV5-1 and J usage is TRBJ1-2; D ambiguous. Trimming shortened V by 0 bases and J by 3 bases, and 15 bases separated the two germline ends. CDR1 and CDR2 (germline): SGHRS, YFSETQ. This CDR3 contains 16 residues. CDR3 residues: CASSLDSPPGYYGYTF. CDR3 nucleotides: TGCGCCAGCAGCTTGGATTCGCCCCCCGGGTACTATGGCTACACCTTC.

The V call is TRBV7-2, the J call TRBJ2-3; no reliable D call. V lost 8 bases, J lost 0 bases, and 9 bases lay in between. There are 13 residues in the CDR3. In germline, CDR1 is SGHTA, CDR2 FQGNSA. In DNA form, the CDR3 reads TGTGCCAGCCGGACGCCGAGCACAGATACGCAGTATTTT. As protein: CASRTPSTDTQYF.

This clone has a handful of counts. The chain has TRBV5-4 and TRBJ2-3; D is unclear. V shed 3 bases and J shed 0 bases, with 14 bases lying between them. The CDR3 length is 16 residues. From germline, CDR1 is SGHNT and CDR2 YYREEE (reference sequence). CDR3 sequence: CASSSRTRSSTDTQYF. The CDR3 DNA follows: TGTGCCAGCAGCTCGCGGACCCGCTCAAGCACAGATACGCAGTATTTT. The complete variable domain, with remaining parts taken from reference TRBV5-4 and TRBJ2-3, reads ETGVTQSPTHLIKTRGQQVTLRCSSQSGHNTVSWYQQALGQGPQFIFQYYREEENGRGNFPPRFSGLQFPNYSSELNVNALELDDSALYLCASSSRTRSSTDTQYFGPGTRLTVL.

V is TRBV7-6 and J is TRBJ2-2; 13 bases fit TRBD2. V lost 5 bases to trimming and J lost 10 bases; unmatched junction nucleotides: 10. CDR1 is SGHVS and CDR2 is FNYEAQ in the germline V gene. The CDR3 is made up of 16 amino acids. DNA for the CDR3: TGTGCCAGCAGCCGAGGGACTAGCGGGATAGGCGAGGAGCTGTTTTTT. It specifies CASSRGTSGIGEELFF.

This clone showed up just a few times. The CDR3 region has the DNA TGTGCCAGCAGCTTCCACAGGGACCGCAACTATGGCTACACCTTC. Translating gives CASSFHRDRNYGYTF. The chain employs TRBV7-2 and TRBJ1-2, with D perhaps matching TRBD1 (6 bases). Trimming left V 3 bases short and J 2 bases short, with 13 bases between. CDR1 is SGHTA, CDR2 FQGNSA, per germline. The CDR3 spans 15 residues.

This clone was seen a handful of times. CDR3 residues: CASSYLYEQYF. The CDR3 DNA reads as TGTGCCAGCTCTTACCTCTACGAGCAGTACTTC. The chain uses TRBV2 and TRBJ2-7; D call uncertain. The CDR3 contains 11 residues. Germline lookup yields CDR1 SNHLY and CDR2 FYNNEI. Between the trimmed V and J ends, which lost 8 bases and 3 bases, there was a span of 8 bases.

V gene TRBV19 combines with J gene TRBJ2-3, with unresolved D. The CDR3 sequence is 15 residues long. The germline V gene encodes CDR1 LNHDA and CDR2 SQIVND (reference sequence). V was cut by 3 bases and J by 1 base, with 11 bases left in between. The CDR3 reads CASSMVAKGTDTQYF. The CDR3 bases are TGTGCCAGTAGTATGGTGGCGAAGGGCACAGATACGCAGTATTTT.

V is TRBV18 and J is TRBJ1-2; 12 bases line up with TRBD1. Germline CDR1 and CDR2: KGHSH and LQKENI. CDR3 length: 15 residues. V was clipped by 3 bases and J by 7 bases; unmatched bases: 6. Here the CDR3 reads CASSPEGQGAGGYTF. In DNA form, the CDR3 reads TGTGCCAGCTCACCCGAGGGACAGGGGGCCGGTGGCTACACCTTC. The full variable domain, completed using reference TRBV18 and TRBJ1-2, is NAGVMQNPRHLVRRRGQEARLRCSPMKGHSHVYWYRQLPEEGLKFMVYLQKENIIDESGMPKERFSAEFPKEGPSILRIQQVVRGDSAAYFCASSPEGQGAGGYTFGSGTRLTVV.